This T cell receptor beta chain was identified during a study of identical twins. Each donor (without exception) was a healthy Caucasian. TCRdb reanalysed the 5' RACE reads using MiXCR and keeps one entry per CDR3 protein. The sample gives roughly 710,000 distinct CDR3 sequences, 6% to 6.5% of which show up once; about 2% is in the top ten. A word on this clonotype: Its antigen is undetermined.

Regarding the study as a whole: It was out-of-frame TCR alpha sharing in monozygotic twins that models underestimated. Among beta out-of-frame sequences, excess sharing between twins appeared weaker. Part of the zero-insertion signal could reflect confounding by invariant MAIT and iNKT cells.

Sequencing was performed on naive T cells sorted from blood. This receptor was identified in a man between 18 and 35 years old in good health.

The CDR3: CASSQDGRQGPEAFF. CDR3 nucleotide sequence: TGTGCCAGCAGCCAAGATGGACGGCAGGGGCCTGAAGCTTTCTTT. The rearrangement uses TRBV3-1 and TRBJ1-1, with D tentatively TRBD1 (6 bases). This CDR3 is 15 amino acids long. V gave up 0 bases and J gave up 6 bases, with 14 bases separating them. The germline V gene encodes CDR1 LGHDT and CDR2 YNNKEL (reference sequence). Variable domain in full (rest from reference TRBV3-1 and TRBJ1-1): DTAVSQTPKYLVTQMGNDKSIKCEQNLGHDTMYWYKQDSKKFLKIMFSYNNKELIINETVPNRFSPKSPDKAHLNLHINSLELGDSAVYFCASSQDGRQGPEAFFGQGTRLTVV.